Below, 32 T cell receptor beta chains from the same sample are listed, as sequenced in a study of cytomegalovirus exposure and HLA in healthy donors. PCR was performed using 60 Vbeta and 13 Jbeta primers. The table came from immunoSEQ multiplex PCR; TCRdb's copy has only in-frame clones and leaves some out. The sample holds about 82,000 clones, roughly 64% seen once. Sequenced sample: PBMCs. The receptors here all came from a middle-aged woman in good health and CMV-seropositive.

The rearrangement links TRBV19 to TRBJ2-1; TRBD1 might be the D (6 bases). CDR1 and CDR2 (germline): LNHDA, SQIVND (reference sequence). The V end was cut by 2 bases, the J end by 0 bases, with 11 bases between. CDR3 length: 16 residues. The CDR3 DNA is TGTGCCAGTAGTATACAGGGGTCCAGCTCCTACAATGAGCAGTTCTTC. As protein: CASSIQGSSSYNEQFF.

The count of this clone is one. The chain combines TRBV6-1 with TRBJ1-5; 7 bases line up with TRBD1. Germline V gene sequence: CDR1 MNHNS, CDR2 SASEGT. CDR3 length equals 14 residues. V dropped 4 bases and J dropped 7; count of bases not matched to a gene: 7. CDR3 sequence: CASSGAAGGQPQHF. The DNA of the CDR3 is TGTGCCAGCAGTGGGGCCGCAGGGGGACAGCCCCAGCATTTT.

This chain uses TRBV9 with TRBJ2-2; D call uncertain. V was cut by 4 bases and J by 4 bases, with 11 bases left in between. CDR1 is SGDLS, CDR2 YYNGEE, per germline. This CDR3 has 14 amino acids. The CDR3 region has the DNA TGTGCCAGCAGCTCCCCAGCTAGCACCGGGGAGCTGTTTTTT. This translates into CASSSPASTGELFF.

The rearrangement uses TRBV9 and TRBJ1-1, with TRBD1 identical over 7 bases. The V gene end was trimmed by 4 bases and the J gene end by 1 base; junction bases not matched to a gene: 4. The CDR3 contains 14 residues. CDR1 is SGDLS, CDR2 YYNGEE, per germline. CDR3 nucleotides: TGTGCCAGCAGCTATCGACAGGGGAACACTGAAGCTTTCTTT. Protein: CASSYRQGNTEAFF.

The V and J genes are TRBV30 and TRBJ1-3, with D maybe TRBD1 (5 bases). Germline V lookup: CDR1 GTSNPN, CDR2 SVGIG (reference sequence). Trimming left V 3 bases short and J 0 bases short, with 18 bases between. CDR3 length: 17 residues. The CDR3 reads CAWRGGRTSISGNTIYF. The CDR3 DNA is TGTGCCTGGAGGGGGGGTAGAACATCAATCTCTGGAAACACCATATATTTT.

This clone was observed a few times. The chain joins TRBV7-2 to TRBJ2-5; 7 bases match TRBD2. Trimming removed 0 bases from V and 5 bases from J; junction bases left unmatched: 3. The CDR3 totals 14 residues. CDR1 is SGHTA, CDR2 FQGNSA, per germline. The DNA for the CDR3 is TGTGCCAGCAGCTTAGCGGGAGGGCACGAGACCCAGTACTTC. Translated, it gives CASSLAGGHETQYF.

This sequence joins TRBV7-7 and TRBJ2-1, with 9 bases fitting TRBD2. The CDR3 is 15 residues long. Per the germline V gene, CDR1 is SSHAT and CDR2 is FNYEAQ (reference sequence). The J segment lost 4 bases and the V segment lost 5 bases, leaving 6 bases of the junction unmatched. The CDR3 loop is CASSITSGLYNEQFF. CDR3 bases: TGTGCCAGCAGCATAACTAGCGGGCTTTACAATGAGCAGTTCTTC.

This chain uses TRBV2 with TRBJ1-2; D remains unclear. V was trimmed by 4 bases and J by 4 bases, leaving 13 bases between them. Per germline, CDR1 SNHLY and CDR2 FYNNEI. The CDR3 has 14 amino acids. The CDR3 DNA follows: TGTGCCAGCAGTGGAGCTGGAGGGTCCTATGGCTACACCTTC. This codes for CASSGAGGSYGYTF.

The rearrangement uses TRBV7-7 and TRBJ2-7; TRBD1 aligns across 9 bases. Germline V lookup: CDR1 SSHAT, CDR2 FNYEAQ (reference sequence). The V gene end was trimmed by 5 bases and the J gene end by 2 bases; junction bases not matched to a gene: 7. The CDR3 runs 15 residues. Here the CDR3 DNA reads TGTGCCAGCAGCCCACAACAGGGGGCGGCCTACGAGCAGTACTTC. Residues: CASSPQQGAAYEQYF.

The chain couples TRBV2 to TRBJ2-3; D unresolved. CDR1 and CDR2 from the germline V gene are SNHLY and FYNNEI. This CDR3 has 14 amino acids. Trimming stripped 2 bases from V and 8 bases from J, with 14 bases between. The CDR3, as DNA: TGTGCCAGCAGTGAAATAGCTGCCTCGGGTACGCAGTATTTT. This sequence encodes CASSEIAASGTQYF.

The V gene is TRBV9, the J gene TRBJ2-3; D possibly corresponds to TRBD2 (5 bases). The germline V and J ends were trimmed by 0 bases and 5 bases, with 19 bases remaining between them. The CDR3 is made up of 17 amino acids. The germline gives CDR1 SGDLS, CDR2 YYNGEE. This CDR3 is CASSVGTKTTRGDTQYF. CDR3 coding DNA: TGTGCCAGCAGCGTAGGGACCAAGACTACACGAGGAGATACGCAGTATTTT.

This clone has a handful of counts. The V and J genes are TRBV6-4 and TRBJ2-2; 7 bases fit TRBD2. The trim removed 6 bases at V and 1 base at J, leaving 2 bases unmatched. This CDR3 comprises 14 residues. In germline, CDR1 is MRHNA, CDR2 SNTAGT. Here the CDR3 reads CASSPSGNTGELFF. CDR3 DNA: TGTGCCAGCAGCCCTAGCGGGAACACCGGGGAGCTGTTTTTT.

The chain couples TRBV9 to TRBJ1-2; D perhaps matches TRBD1 (6 bases). Germline assignment: CDR1 SGDLS and CDR2 YYNGEE. Deletions cut 3 bases from V and 12 bases from J, with 24 bases between. This CDR3 comprises 15 residues. CDR3 residues: CASSEGTGGLQGNTF. As DNA, the CDR3 is TGTGCCAGCAGCGAAGGGACGGGGGGGCTTCAGGGCAACACCTTC.

The genes are TRBV28 and TRBJ1-2, with 8 bases that match TRBD1. CDR3 size: 14 residues. Losses at the gene ends were 5 bases for V and 5 bases for J; bases not matched to a gene: 7. From germline, CDR1 is MDHEN and CDR2 SYDVKM. The CDR3 DNA sequence: TGTGCCAGCAGTCCCGGGACAGGAAAATATGGCTACACCTTC. Translating gives CASSPGTGKYGYTF.

This clone has a handful of counts. The chain carries TRBV4-2 and TRBJ2-1; 15 bases align to TRBD2. The ends lost 4 bases at V and 7 bases at J; junction bases unmatched: 2. Germline V gene sequence: CDR1 LGHNA, CDR2 YNFKEQ. CDR3 length: 15 amino acids. The CDR3 region is CASSPGTSGGNEQFF. CDR3 in DNA: TGTGCCAGCAGCCCCGGGACTAGCGGGGGGAATGAGCAGTTCTTC.

This chain links TRBV7-2 with TRBJ2-6, with TRBD2 identical over 10 bases. V lost 1 base to trimming and J lost 2 bases; unmatched junction nucleotides: 5. Germline V gene data show CDR1 as SGHTA and CDR2 as FQGNSA. CDR3 length: 18 amino acids. CDR3 sequence: CASSLVASGSTGANVLTF. CDR3 in DNA: TGTGCCAGCAGCTTAGTGGCTAGCGGGAGTACTGGGGCCAACGTCCTGACTTTC.

CDR3 DNA: TGTGCCAGCAGTCCACCCGTTAGGGGCCATGAGCAGTTCTTC. Translated: CASSPPVRGHEQFF. This chain connects TRBV6-5 to TRBJ2-1; possibly TRBD1 for D (5 bases). Germline-derived CDR1 and CDR2 are MNHEY and SVGAGI. This CDR3 comprises 14 residues. V lost 5 bases, J lost 8 bases, and 16 bases lay in between.

Note on this clone: This sample also contains other DNA sequences that code for the same CDR3. V and J are TRBV28 and TRBJ2-7, with a possible D match to TRBD2 (5 bases). Trimming pared 2 bases from V and 5 bases from J, leaving 16 bases between. Germline values: CDR1 MDHEN, CDR2 SYDVKM. This CDR3 is built from 15 residues. CDR3 bases: TGTGCCAGCAGTTTAGTTGGATTAACTAGGGACGAGCAGTACTTC. It encodes CASSLVGLTRDEQYF.

The chain employs TRBV28 and TRBJ1-1; D unclear. The CDR3 is made up of 11 amino acids. Trimming removed 6 bases at V and 4 bases at J, with 6 bases between. CDR1 is MDHEN and CDR2 is SYDVKM in the germline V gene. CDR3 coding DNA: TGTGCCAGCAGAATTAGCACTGAAGCTTTCTTT. This translates into CASRISTEAFF.

J is TRBJ2-3 and V is TRBV28, with 7 bases matching TRBD1. The trim removed 5 bases at V and 5 bases at J, leaving 16 bases unmatched. The CDR3 extends over 17 amino acids. Germline lookup yields CDR1 MDHEN and CDR2 SYDVKM. CDR3 nucleotide sequence: TGTGCCAGCAGTCCACTCCCTTCCGACAGGGACGAAGATACGCAGTATTTT. This encodes CASSPLPSDRDEDTQYF.

The chain couples TRBV4-1 to TRBJ1-2, with TRBD1 matching 7 bases. V gave up 0 bases and J gave up 8 bases; unmatched junction bases: 9. The CDR3 has 15 residues. CDR1 MGHRA and CDR2 YSYEKL come from the germline V gene. CDR3 sequence reads: CASSQDGTTGVGYTF. The CDR3 nucleotides read TGCGCCAGCAGCCAAGATGGAACAACAGGGGTCGGCTACACCTTC.

This clone was recorded a few times. The chain joins TRBV18 to TRBJ2-5; perhaps TRBD2 as D (6 bases). V lost 1 base and J 5 bases, leaving 17 bases between the germline ends. Germline V CDR1 and CDR2: KGHSH, LQKENI. This CDR3 contains 16 residues. The CDR3 protein is CASSPRTTSLGETQYF. The CDR3 DNA is TGTGCCAGCTCACCACGGACGACTAGTTTAGGCGAGACCCAGTACTTC.

The chain has TRBV28 and TRBJ2-7, with D possibly matching TRBD2 (5 bases). This CDR3 contains 13 residues. Germline assignment: CDR1 MDHEN and CDR2 SYDVKM. V was cut by 8 bases and J by 3 bases, with 14 bases left in between. CDR3 residues: CASRPPRVYEQYF. CDR3 in DNA: TGTGCCAGCCGGCCCCCGCGGGTCTACGAGCAGTACTTC.

CDR3 in DNA: TGTGCCAGCAGCTGGGGGGGCTTCTTTGGCACTGAAGCTTTCTTT. Encoded protein: CASSWGGFFGTEAFF. The V and J genes are TRBV5-8 and TRBJ1-1; the D gene is possibly TRBD1 (6 bases). Trimming pared 3 bases from V and 4 bases from J, leaving 16 bases between. Germline lookup yields CDR1 SGHTS and CDR2 YDEGEE. This CDR3 comprises 15 residues.

V and J are TRBV7-2 and TRBJ1-1, with 7 bases lining up with TRBD1. After removal of 5 bases from V and 5 bases from J, the junction contained 14 bases not matched to a gene. The germline V gene has CDR1 SGHTA and CDR2 FQGNSA. There are 16 residues in the CDR3. CDR3 protein: CASSRDRARILTEAFF. The CDR3 DNA sequence: TGTGCCAGCAGCCGCGACAGGGCCCGAATACTAACTGAAGCTTTCTTT.

The rearrangement uses TRBV28 and TRBJ1-5; 8 bases are a match to TRBD1. Trimming removed 2 bases from V and 4 bases from J; junction bases left unmatched: 4. The germline gives CDR1 MDHEN, CDR2 SYDVKM. CDR3 length equals 15 residues. CDR3 sequence (DNA): TGTGCCAGCAGTTTAACAGGGGGACTAAATCAGCCCCAGCATTTT. Protein product: CASSLTGGLNQPQHF.

The rearrangement uses TRBV27 and TRBJ2-5, with D possibly being TRBD1 (5 bases). The germline V and J ends were trimmed by 3 bases and 2 bases, with 13 bases remaining between them. CDR3 length: 15 amino acids. Germline CDR1 MNHEY, CDR2 SMNVEV (reference sequence). The DNA of the CDR3 is TGTGCCAGCAGTTTTTCCCAGGGTGGGCAAGAGACCCAGTACTTC. Protein: CASSFSQGGQETQYF.

The rearrangement joins TRBV6-1 to TRBJ2-3; D is undetermined. The CDR3 is made up of 12 amino acids. Germline lookup yields CDR1 MNHNS and CDR2 SASEGT. Here the CDR3 DNA reads TGTGCTGGGCGCCCGAGCACAGATACGCAGTATTTT. As protein: CAGRPSTDTQYF.

This clone has a handful of counts. The J gene is TRBJ2-1, the V gene TRBV11-3, with D possibly being TRBD2 (6 bases). CDR3 length equals 13 residues. Germline V lookup: CDR1 SGHNT, CDR2 YENEEA. V lost 5 bases to trimming and J lost 7 bases, with 12 bases between them. The DNA for the CDR3 is TGTGCCAGCAGCCACGGTCGGGAGAATGAGCAGTTCTTC. Protein sequence: CASSHGRENEQFF.

The gene calls are TRBV1 and TRBJ2-1; the DNA was not used to check the table's D call, TRBD2. TRBV1 is designated a pseudogene. This CDR3 contains 16 residues. The CDR3, as DNA: TGCACCAGCAGCCAAGATCCCCGGGAGGGCCGTGTTGAGCAGTTCTTC. It specifies CTSSQDPREGRVEQFF.

The V and J genes are TRBV28 and TRBJ1-1, with D possibly matching TRBD1 (5 bases). This CDR3 contains 14 residues. The V end was cut by 5 bases, the J end by 3 bases, with 13 bases between. The germline V gene has CDR1 MDHEN and CDR2 SYDVKM. The DNA for the CDR3 is TGTGCCAGCAGTCCCCCCCCGGGGGACACTGAAGCTTTCTTT. Protein sequence: CASSPPPGDTEAFF.

The rearrangement links TRBV5-6 to TRBJ1-4; D unresolved. V gave up 5 bases and J gave up 6 bases, with 14 bases separating them. The CDR3 runs 14 residues. Germline V gene sequence: CDR1 SGHDT, CDR2 YYEEEE. CDR3 nucleotides: TGTGCCAGCAGAAAGTACCAGAATTATGAAAAACTGTTTTTT. It specifies CASRKYQNYEKLFF.